The 28 T cell receptor beta chains given below trace back to one sample, sequenced in a study of cytomegalovirus exposure and HLA in healthy donors (dated by TCRdb to about 2017). Library preparation employed the immunoSEQ multiplex PCR assay. The multiplex PCR relied on a mix of 60 forward primers for TCR Vbeta segments and 13 reverse primers for TCR Jbeta segments. The clones in this table, taken by TCRdb from immuneACCESS, are in-frame only. Not every clone is retained; where verified, under half of the shortfall comes from an unresolved V gene, and the cause of the rest is unknown. Within this sample are approximately 89,000 clones, with about 85% of them counted one time only. The ten largest clonotypes hold about 7.2% of the sample. What was sequenced was PBMCs. The receptor set was obtained from a man aged 35 to 55 in good health and CMV-seropositive.

The CDR3 DNA reads as TGTGCCAGCAGTTGGGGTATTGGGGGGGGACATTCACCCCTCCACTTT. Amino acid sequence: CASSWGIGGGHSPLHF. This chain connects TRBV6-5 to TRBJ1-6; a possible D gene is TRBD1 (5 bases). The CDR3 runs 16 residues. The germline V gene encodes CDR1 MNHEY and CDR2 SVGAGI. V was clipped by 4 bases and J by 8 bases, with 18 bases between them.

This sequence joins TRBV6-1 and TRBJ1-1, with 10 bases aligning to TRBD1. This CDR3 has 14 residues. Germline V gene lookup returns CDR1 MNHNS and CDR2 SASEGT. After removal of 4 bases from V and 1 base from J, the junction contained 0 bases not matched to a gene. The CDR3 sequence is CASSGTGGNTEAFF. The CDR3 DNA sequence: TGTGCCAGCAGTGGGACAGGGGGGAACACTGAAGCTTTCTTT.

The rearrangement joins TRBV5-1 to TRBJ1-2; a possible D gene is TRBD1 (5 bases). This CDR3 has 15 amino acids. Looked up from germline, CDR1 is SGHRS and CDR2 is YFSETQ. Deletions cut 1 base from V and 4 bases from J, with 14 bases between. The CDR3 spells CASSLSGEGAYGYTF. CDR3 in DNA: TGCGCCAGCAGCTTGTCGGGGGAAGGTGCCTATGGCTACACCTTC.

This clone has more than one count but fewer than ten. This chain uses TRBV11-2 with TRBJ1-6, with 9 bases fitting TRBD1. CDR3 size: 15 residues. V lost 5 bases, J lost 5 bases, and 4 bases stayed unmatched. Germline V gene data show CDR1 as SGHAT and CDR2 as FQNNGV. In DNA, the CDR3 is TGTGCCAGCAGCGGGCGGACAGGGGATAATTCACCCCTCCACTTT. Its translation: CASSGRTGDNSPLHF.

This sequence joins TRBV5-1 and TRBJ2-5, with TRBD1 matching 7 bases. CDR3 length equals 16 residues. Looked up from germline, CDR1 is SGHRS and CDR2 is YFSETQ. V gave up 0 bases and J gave up 2 bases; unmatched junction bases: 7. In nucleotides, the CDR3 is TGCGCCAGCAGCTTGGTTGGGACAGTGATACAAGAGACCCAGTACTTC. Translating gives CASSLVGTVIQETQYF.

The chain recombines TRBV30 with TRBJ2-4; 10 bases are a match to TRBD1. Trimming removed 7 bases from V and 3 bases from J; junction bases left unmatched: 3. CDR3 length: 13 amino acids. Germline V lookup: CDR1 GTSNPN, CDR2 SVGIG (reference sequence). This chain's CDR3 is CAYGQGGKNIQYF. The DNA for the CDR3 is TGTGCCTACGGACAGGGGGGCAAAAACATTCAGTACTTC.

The rearrangement joins TRBV7-8 to TRBJ1-4; possible D gene TRBD1, 6 bases. The CDR3 has 15 residues. V shed 7 bases and J shed 5 bases, with 17 bases lying between them. CDR1 SGHVS and CDR2 FQNEAQ come from the germline V gene. For the CDR3, the DNA is TGTGCCAGCAACTCCGGACAGCTAGTGAATGAAAAACTGTTTTTT. Translating it yields CASNSGQLVNEKLFF. Full variable domain (remainder filled in from reference TRBV7-8 and TRBJ1-4): GAGVSQSPRYKVAKRGQDVALRCDPISGHVSLFWYQQALGQGPEFLTYFQNEAQLDKSGLPSDRFFAERPEGSVSTLKIQRTQQEDSAVYLCASNSGQLVNEKLFFGSGTQLSVL.

V and J are TRBV30 and TRBJ2-3; D possibly corresponds to TRBD1 (5 bases). The ends were cut back, 0 bases at V and 4 bases at J, with 5 bases in the middle. The CDR3 runs 12 residues. The V gene's germline CDR1 is GTSNPN and CDR2 SVGIG (reference sequence). The DNA of the CDR3 is TGTGCCTGGAGTGTAGGGGCAGATACGCAGTATTTT. It encodes CAWSVGADTQYF.

The chain employs TRBV7-2 and TRBJ1-3; D gene unclear. The V end lost 6 bases, the J end lost 0 bases, and 24 bases lay between the germline ends. Germline CDR1 is SGHTA and CDR2 is FQGNSA. The CDR3 extends over 19 amino acids. CDR3 DNA: TGTGCCAGCAGTCTCTCGGGTCTAGAGGGTTCAAGCTCTGGAAACACCATATATTTT. Amino acids: CASSLSGLEGSSSGNTIYF.

The rearrangement uses TRBV11-2 and TRBJ2-1; 9 bases are shared with TRBD2. Trimming removed 2 bases from V and 3 bases from J; junction bases left unmatched: 2. Germline CDR1 reads SGHAT; CDR2 reads FQNNGV. This CDR3 has 15 amino acids. CDR3 coding DNA: TGTGCCAGCAGCTTACTAGCGGGGCACTACAATGAGCAGTTCTTC. Translated: CASSLLAGHYNEQFF. Filled out from reference TRBV11-2 and TRBJ2-1, the complete variable domain reads EAGVAQSPRYKIIEKRQSVAFWCNPISGHATLYWYQQILGQGPKLLIQFQNNGVVDDSQLPKDRFSAERLKGVDSTLKIQPAKLEDSAVYLCASSLLAGHYNEQFFGPGTRLTVL.

The CDR3 loop reads CASSQDLGTYNEQFF. As DNA, the CDR3 is TGTGCCAGCAGCCAAGATCTGGGGACTTACAATGAGCAGTTCTTC. The chain uses TRBV14 and TRBJ2-1; D might be TRBD2 (6 bases). The germline V and J ends were trimmed by 0 bases and 4 bases, with 10 bases remaining between them. The CDR3 runs 15 residues. The V gene's germline CDR1 is SGHDN and CDR2 FVKESK.

The V call is TRBV18, the J call TRBJ1-2, with D unclear. V was cut by 2 bases and J by 8 bases, with 12 bases left in between. The CDR3 runs 13 residues. Germline CDR1 KGHSH, CDR2 LQKENI. The CDR3 here is CASSPSGGLGYTF. The CDR3 DNA is TGTGCCAGCTCACCATCAGGTGGATTGGGCTACACCTTC.

This chain connects TRBV2 to TRBJ2-7; D is ambiguous. Looked up from germline, CDR1 is SNHLY and CDR2 is FYNNEI. The CDR3 consists of 12 residues. Trimming pared 6 bases from V and 0 bases from J, leaving 6 bases between. In nucleotides, the CDR3 is TGTGCCAGCAGGGAGAGCTCCTACGAGCAGTACTTC. Translated: CASRESSYEQYF. Variable domain in full (rest from reference TRBV2 and TRBJ2-7): EPEVTQTPSHQVTQMGQEVILRCVPISNHLYFYWYRQILGQKVEFLVSFYNNEISEKSEIFDDQFSVERPDGSNFTLKIRSTKLEDSAMYFCASRESSYEQYFGPGTRLTVT.

The chain couples TRBV4-1 to TRBJ1-1; 9 nucleotides align to TRBD1. J was trimmed by 1 base and V by 4 bases; bases with no gene match: 13. CDR3 length: 18 amino acids. The germline gives CDR1 MGHRA, CDR2 YSYEKL. The CDR3 DNA follows: TGCGCCAGCAGCCTCAAGATTGGATGGACAGGGGAGAACACTGAAGCTTTCTTT. Encoded protein: CASSLKIGWTGENTEAFF.

The rearrangement joins TRBV6-1 to TRBJ1-1; D remains ambiguous. The germline V gene encodes CDR1 MNHNS and CDR2 SASEGT. The V end was cut by 7 bases, the J end by 10 bases, with 19 bases between. CDR3 length: 13 residues. The DNA for the CDR3 is TGTGCCAGCACCATGACCCAACAGAGTGGAGCTTTCTTT. It translates to CASTMTQQSGAFF.

The sample holds a few counts of this clone. The V gene is TRBV29-1, the J gene TRBJ1-3; TRBD1 aligns across 7 bases. Germline V lookup: CDR1 SQVTM, CDR2 ANQGSEA. V shed 7 bases and J 11 bases; nucleotides not matched to a gene: 14. CDR3 length: 13 residues. The CDR3 coding sequence is TGCAGCGCCGTGTCGGGACAGCAGAACGCCATATATTTT. Translating gives CSAVSGQQNAIYF.

The chain carries TRBV5-4 and TRBJ1-2; 7 bases match TRBD1. Germline V gene lookup returns CDR1 SGHNT and CDR2 YYREEE (reference sequence). The CDR3 is made up of 15 amino acids. J gave up 0 bases and V 4 bases, and 6 bases lay outside the gene matches. The CDR3 reads CASSVAGTANYGYTF. In nucleotides, the CDR3 is TGTGCCAGCAGCGTGGCCGGGACAGCTAACTATGGCTACACCTTC. Together with reference TRBV5-4 and TRBJ1-2, the CDR3 gives the full variable domain: ETGVTQSPTHLIKTRGQQVTLRCSSQSGHNTVSWYQQALGQGPQFIFQYYREEENGRGNFPPRFSGLQFPNYSSELNVNALELDDSALYLCASSVAGTANYGYTFGSGTRLTVV.

The chain has TRBV5-1 and TRBJ2-2; D is unresolved. Trimming shortened V by 1 base and J by 0 bases, and 7 bases separated the two germline ends. Germline assignment: CDR1 SGHRS and CDR2 YFSETQ. The CDR3 loop spans 15 amino acids. DNA for the CDR3: TGCGCCAGCAGCTTGCGGCTAGCGAACACCGGGGAGCTGTTTTTT. Its protein is CASSLRLANTGELFF.

The rearrangement uses TRBV6-1 and TRBJ1-1; a weak D match, TRBD1 (5 bases). The CDR3 is 13 amino acids. Germline assignment: CDR1 MNHNS and CDR2 SASEGT. The V end lost 4 bases, the J end lost 1 base, and 7 bases lay between the germline ends. For the CDR3, the DNA is TGTGCCAGCAGTGTTAGGGGGAACACTGAAGCTTTCTTT. Its translation: CASSVRGNTEAFF.

This clone was observed a handful of times. V usage is TRBV11-2 and J usage is TRBJ2-7; the D gene is possibly TRBD2 (5 bases). This CDR3 region has 13 residues. Trimming cost V 5 bases and J 0 bases, with 8 bases left between them. The V gene's germline CDR1 is SGHAT and CDR2 FQNNGV. The CDR3 nucleotides read TGTGCCAGCAGCGCCGGGGTCTCCTACGAGCAGTACTTC. It translates to CASSAGVSYEQYF.

The CDR3 region has the DNA TGTGCCAGCACCCGCACAGAGAACACAGATACGCAGTATTTT. Protein sequence: CASTRTENTDTQYF. The chain employs TRBV11-2 and TRBJ2-3; D gene unclear. CDR1 is SGHAT and CDR2 is FQNNGV in the germline V gene. Trimming took off 7 bases at V and 2 bases at J, with 13 bases between the two ends. The CDR3 has 14 amino acids.

The CDR3 is CASSTSTGAGGYTF. CDR3 nucleotide sequence: TGTGCCAGCAGCACATCGACAGGGGCGGGCGGCTACACCTTC. The chain combines TRBV5-6 with TRBJ1-2, with 8 bases lining up with TRBD1. Germline CDR1 reads SGHDT; CDR2 reads YYEEEE. This CDR3 region has 14 residues. J lost 8 bases, V lost 4 bases, and 10 bases had no gene match.

The V and J genes are TRBV7-6 and TRBJ2-2, with D unclear. Germline V gene data show CDR1 as SGHVS and CDR2 as FNYEAQ. CDR3 length: 13 residues. The ends were cut back, 3 bases at V and 4 bases at J, with 6 bases in the middle. The CDR3 nucleotides read TGTGCCAGCAGCTTCCTAACCACCGGGGAGCTGTTTTTT. This encodes CASSFLTTGELFF.

This chain uses TRBV29-1 with TRBJ1-2; 7 bases line up with TRBD1. Germline CDR1 reads SQVTM; CDR2 reads ANQGSEA. The CDR3 totals 14 residues. J lost 2 bases, V lost 3 bases, and 6 bases had no gene match. CDR3 bases: TGCAGCGTTGAGGGACAGACCACAAACTATGGCTACACCTTC. This gives the protein CSVEGQTTNYGYTF.

The chain couples TRBV5-5 to TRBJ1-4; possible D gene TRBD1, 5 bases. The CDR3 sequence is 13 residues long. Trimming shortened V by 4 bases and J by 7 bases, and 11 bases separated the two germline ends. The germline gives CDR1 SGHKS, CDR2 YYEKEE (reference sequence). CDR3 sequence (DNA): TGTGCCAGCAGCGACGACAGTCTTGAAAAACTGTTTTTT. This sequence encodes CASSDDSLEKLFF.

The chain is built from TRBV6-1 and TRBJ2-2; 9 bases line up with TRBD1. The ends lost 3 bases at V and 4 bases at J; junction bases unmatched: 6. This CDR3 is 16 amino acids long. Germline CDR1 is MNHNS and CDR2 is SASEGT. The CDR3 nucleotides are TGTGCCAGCAGTGATCGGGACAGGGTTCCCACCGGGGAGCTGTTTTTT. This sequence encodes CASSDRDRVPTGELFF.

This clone has only one observation. This chain joins TRBV15 and TRBJ2-7; the match to TRBD1 covers 9 bases. The CDR3 loop spans 18 amino acids. Trimming removed 0 bases from V and 5 bases from J; junction bases left unmatched: 14. Germline-derived CDR1 and CDR2 are LNHNV and YYDKDF (reference sequence). The CDR3 is CATSRDTPGQGVSDEQYF. The DNA of the CDR3 is TGTGCCACCAGCAGAGATACGCCGGGACAGGGAGTTTCCGACGAGCAGTACTTC. Full variable domain (outside the CDR3, taken from reference TRBV15 and TRBJ2-7): DAMVIQNPRYQVTQFGKPVTLSCSQTLNHNVMYWYQQKSSQAPKLLFHYYDKDFNNEADTPDNFQSRRPNTSFCFLDIRSPGLGDTAMYLCATSRDTPGQGVSDEQYFGPGTRLTVT.

This clone was observed once. The rearrangement links TRBV7-9 to TRBJ1-5; TRBD1 matches at 8 bases. This CDR3 is 14 amino acids long. V lost 6 bases and J lost 3; bases outside the gene matches: 4. Germline V gives CDR1 SEHNR, CDR2 FQNEAQ (reference sequence). CDR3 sequence: CASSLTGDNQPQHF. CDR3 nucleotides: TGTGCCAGCAGTCTGACAGGGGACAATCAGCCCCAGCATTTT.